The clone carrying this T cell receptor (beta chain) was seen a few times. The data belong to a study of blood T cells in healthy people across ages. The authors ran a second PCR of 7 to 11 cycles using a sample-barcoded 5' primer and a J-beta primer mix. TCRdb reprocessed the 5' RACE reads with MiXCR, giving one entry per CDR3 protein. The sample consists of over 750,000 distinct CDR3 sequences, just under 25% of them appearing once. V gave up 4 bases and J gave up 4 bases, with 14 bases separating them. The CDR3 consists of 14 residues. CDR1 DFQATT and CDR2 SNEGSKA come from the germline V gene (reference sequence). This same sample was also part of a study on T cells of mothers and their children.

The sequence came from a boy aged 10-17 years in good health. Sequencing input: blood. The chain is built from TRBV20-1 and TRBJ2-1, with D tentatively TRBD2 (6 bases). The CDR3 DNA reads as TGCAGTGCTACCAGACCCGGGGGATACAATGAGCAGTTCTTC. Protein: CSATRPGGYNEQFF.